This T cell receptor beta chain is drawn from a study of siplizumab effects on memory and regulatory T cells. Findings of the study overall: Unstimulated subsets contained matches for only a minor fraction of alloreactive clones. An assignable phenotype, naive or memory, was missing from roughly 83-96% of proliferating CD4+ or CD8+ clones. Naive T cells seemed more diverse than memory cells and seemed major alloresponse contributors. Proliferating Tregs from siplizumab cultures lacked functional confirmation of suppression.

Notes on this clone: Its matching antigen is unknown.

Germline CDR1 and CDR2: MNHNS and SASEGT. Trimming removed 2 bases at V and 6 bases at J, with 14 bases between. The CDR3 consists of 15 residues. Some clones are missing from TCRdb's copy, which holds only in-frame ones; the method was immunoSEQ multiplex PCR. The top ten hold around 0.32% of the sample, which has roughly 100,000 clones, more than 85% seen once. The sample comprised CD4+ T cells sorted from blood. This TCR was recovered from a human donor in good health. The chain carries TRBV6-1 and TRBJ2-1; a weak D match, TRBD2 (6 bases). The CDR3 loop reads CASSEYGGATNEQFF. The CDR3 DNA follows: TGTGCCAGCAGTGAATACGGGGGAGCTACCAATGAGCAGTTCTTC.